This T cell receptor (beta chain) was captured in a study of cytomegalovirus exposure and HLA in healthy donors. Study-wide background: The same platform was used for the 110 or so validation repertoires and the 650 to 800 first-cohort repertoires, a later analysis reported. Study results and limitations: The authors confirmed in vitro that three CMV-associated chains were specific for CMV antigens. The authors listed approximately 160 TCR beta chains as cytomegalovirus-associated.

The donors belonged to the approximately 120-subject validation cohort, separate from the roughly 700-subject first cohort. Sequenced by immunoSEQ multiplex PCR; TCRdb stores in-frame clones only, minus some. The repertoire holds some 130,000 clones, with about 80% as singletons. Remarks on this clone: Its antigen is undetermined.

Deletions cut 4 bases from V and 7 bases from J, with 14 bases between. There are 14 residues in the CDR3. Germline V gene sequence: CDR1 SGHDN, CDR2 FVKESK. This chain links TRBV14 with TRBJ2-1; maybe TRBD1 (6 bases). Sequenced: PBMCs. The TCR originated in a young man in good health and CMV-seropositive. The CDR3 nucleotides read TGTGCCAGCAGCCCCAGGGGCCACGGGAATGAGCAGTTCTTC. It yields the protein CASSPRGHGNEQFF. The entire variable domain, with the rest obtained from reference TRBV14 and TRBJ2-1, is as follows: EAGVTQFPSHSVIEKGQTVTLRCDPISGHDNLYWYRRVMGKEIKFLLHFVKESKQDESGMPNNRFLAERTGGTYSTLKVQPAELEDSGVYFCASSPRGHGNEQFFGPGTRLTVL.